The present T cell receptor (beta chain) was sequenced within a study of PD-1 blockade in mismatch repair-deficient tumors. On the study more broadly: Patients had 12 mismatch repair-deficient cancer types, all previously treated and progressing.

CDR1 is MNHEY, CDR2 SMNVEV, per germline (reference sequence). The CDR3 sequence is 13 residues long. Deletions cut 8 bases from V and 0 bases from J, with 8 bases between. Overall study results and limits: Tumor-resident clones, often undetectable pretreatment in blood, expanded then contracted after pembrolizumab.

Every patient had mismatch repair deficiency by PCR or immunohistochemistry. TCR sequencing covered a few patients who responded to pembrolizumab. Method: immunoSEQ multiplex PCR; TCRdb's copy keeps in-frame clones and lacks some. The table records 56,000 or so clones, 81% of them present only once. A note on this clone: The antigen is undetermined.

The chain carries TRBV27 and TRBJ2-4; no clear D. The input for sequencing was peripheral blood, taken roughly 21 weeks after starting pembrolizumab. The clonotype was recovered from an adult with mismatch repair-deficient cancer. The CDR3 DNA is TGTGCCAGCCAATCCTTAGCCAAAAACATTCAGTACTTC. This gives the protein CASQSLAKNIQYF.